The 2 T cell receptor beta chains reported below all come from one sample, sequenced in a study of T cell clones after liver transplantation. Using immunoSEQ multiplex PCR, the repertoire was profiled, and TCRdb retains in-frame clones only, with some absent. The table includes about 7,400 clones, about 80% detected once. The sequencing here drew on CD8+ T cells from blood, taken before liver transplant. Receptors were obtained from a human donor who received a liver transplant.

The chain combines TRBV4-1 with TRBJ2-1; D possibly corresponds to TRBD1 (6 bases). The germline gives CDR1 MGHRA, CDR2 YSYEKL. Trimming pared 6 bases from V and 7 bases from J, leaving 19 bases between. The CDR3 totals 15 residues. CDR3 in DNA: TGCGCCAGCAGGTCGACTGGGGGCCCTAGGAATGAGCAGTTCTTC. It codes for CASRSTGGPRNEQFF.

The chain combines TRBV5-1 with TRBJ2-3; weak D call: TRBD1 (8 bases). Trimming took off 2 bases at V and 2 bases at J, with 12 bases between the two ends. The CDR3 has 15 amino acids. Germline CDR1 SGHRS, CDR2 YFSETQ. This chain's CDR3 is CASSLAGQATDTQYF. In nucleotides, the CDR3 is TGCGCCAGCAGCTTAGCGGGACAGGCCACAGATACGCAGTATTTT. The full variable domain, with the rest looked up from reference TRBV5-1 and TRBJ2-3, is KAGVTQTPRYLIKTRGQQVTLSCSPISGHRSVSWYQQTPGQGLQFLFEYFSETQRNKGNFPGRFSGRQFSNSRSEMNVSTLELGDSALYLCASSLAGQATDTQYFGPGTRLTVL.